This entry lists 19 T cell receptor beta chains sequenced from one sample in a study of regulatory T cells in long-lasting Graves disease (dated by TCRdb to 2020 to 2023). Per the publication, the time point label means: newly diagnosed GD, antithyroid drugs for less than 3 months. RNA was extracted from PBMCs in TRIzol for both TCR sequencing and RNA sequencing. Library preparation used multiplex PCR. Sequencing was performed on an Illumina HiSeq 4000. iRepertoire HTBI primers and Arm-PCR amplification of CDR3 regions were used to construct TCR beta libraries. TCRdb reworked the public reads: Q25 trimming with fastp, MiXCR clone assembly, productive beta chains retained. All rows with the same CDR3 protein become a single entry with the most common DNA and genes. This sample has more than 450,000 distinct CDR3 sequences in its table, and about 16% of those were observed once. Over 9% of the sample goes to the ten largest clones.

These data also formed part of another study, on T cells in Graves' hyperthyroidism and ophthalmopathy.

Sequencing used peripheral blood mononuclear cells (PBMCs), obtained at new diagnosis, from a patient treated with antithyroid drugs. The source of these receptors is a man in his forties with Graves disease. Donor details come from another sample of the same person, matched by shared clones.

Many counts were recorded for this clonotype. The V gene is TRBV24-1, the J gene TRBJ2-3; D gene ambiguous. The CDR3 covers 13 residues. Between the trimmed V and J ends, which lost 6 bases and 3 bases, there was a span of 9 bases. Per the germline V gene, CDR1 is KGHDR and CDR2 is SFDVKD. CDR3: CATSQRLTDTQYF. The CDR3 DNA is TGTGCCACCAGTCAAAGGTTGACAGATACGCAGTATTTT.

This clonotype has just a few counts. The chain uses TRBV27 and TRBJ1-2; tentative D call: TRBD1 (6 bases). The CDR3 has 15 amino acids. The germline CDR1 and CDR2 sequences are MNHEY and SMNVEV (reference sequence). Trimming shortened V by 2 bases and J by 6 bases, and 16 bases separated the two germline ends. Here the CDR3 reads CASSLDGVGGDGYTF. The DNA for the CDR3 is TGTGCCAGCAGTTTAGACGGGGTAGGGGGTGATGGCTACACCTTC.

At least ten counts were recorded for this clonotype. This rearrangement joins TRBV7-8 to TRBJ2-3; 13 bases align to TRBD2. Trimming took 5 bases from V and 4 from J; bases not matched to a gene: 6. Looked up from germline, CDR1 is SGHVS and CDR2 is FQNEAQ. There are 16 residues in the CDR3. This CDR3 reads CASSPRTSGSADTQYF. The CDR3 DNA follows: TGTGCCAGCAGCCCGAGGACTAGCGGGAGCGCAGATACGCAGTATTTT.

Notes on this clonotype: A far larger clone lies a single base away; this is likely a read error. The chain uses TRBV5-1 and TRBJ2-1, with 8 nucleotides matching TRBD2. V trimming: 3 bases; J trimming: 10 bases; junction bases outside the gene matches: 12. The CDR3 runs to 15 residues. The germline V gene encodes CDR1 SGHRS and CDR2 YFSETQ. The CDR3: CASSSVSGTTGEQFF. The CDR3 DNA reads as TGCGCCAGCAGCTCCGTTAGCGGGACTACGGGGGAGCAGTTCTTC.

This clonotype has just a few counts. The rearrangement links TRBV27 to TRBJ2-5; D gene uncertain. Looked up from germline, CDR1 is MNHEY and CDR2 is SMNVEV (reference sequence). V lost 4 bases to trimming and J lost 7 bases, with 13 bases between them. This CDR3 has 13 amino acids. CDR3 sequence (DNA): TGTGCCAGCAGTTCAACCCTCACGGGGACCCAGTACTTC. Its translation: CASSSTLTGTQYF.

This clonotype was seen repeatedly, ten times or more. The rearrangement links TRBV28 to TRBJ2-1; 7 bases match TRBD2. Germline lookup yields CDR1 MDHEN and CDR2 SYDVKM. The V gene end was trimmed by 6 bases and the J gene end by 3 bases; junction bases not matched to a gene: 5. The CDR3 runs 14 residues. CDR3 DNA: TGTGCCAGCAGCTTAGCGGGCAACTACAATGAGCAGTTCTTC. It specifies CASSLAGNYNEQFF. Combining the CDR3 with reference TRBV28 and TRBJ2-1 gives the whole variable domain DVKVTQSSRYLVKRTGEKVFLECVQDMDHENMFWYRQDPGLGLRLIYFSYDVKMKEKGDIPEGYSVSREKKERFSLILESASTNQTSMYLCASSLAGNYNEQFFGPGTRLTVL.

This clonotype was counted many times. V gene TRBV20-1 combines with J gene TRBJ2-7; 7 bases fit TRBD2. V lost 5 bases to trimming and J lost 3 bases; unmatched junction nucleotides: 7. The CDR3 spans 13 residues. Germline-derived CDR1 and CDR2 are DFQATT and SNEGSKA (reference sequence). DNA for the CDR3: TGCAGTGCTCAACCGGGACTATACTACGAGCAGTACTTC. This sequence encodes CSAQPGLYYEQYF.

The V and J genes are TRBV19 and TRBJ1-1, with TRBD1 identical over 8 bases. Looked up from germline, CDR1 is LNHDA and CDR2 is SQIVND (reference sequence). The CDR3 extends over 17 amino acids. The trim removed 4 bases at V and 1 base at J, leaving 11 bases unmatched. The CDR3 sequence is CASSTPTGAWGNTEAFF. The CDR3 DNA reads TGTGCCAGTAGTACCCCGACAGGGGCCTGGGGGAACACTGAAGCTTTCTTT.

This clonotype was detected ten times or more. The chain links TRBV27 to TRBJ2-2; TRBD1 is a possible D gene (5 bases). The ends were cut back, 1 base at V and 8 bases at J, with 14 bases in the middle. Germline CDR1 reads MNHEY; CDR2 reads SMNVEV (reference sequence). The CDR3 is 15 residues long. The CDR3: CASSLWAGREGELFF. CDR3 DNA: TGTGCCAGCAGTTTATGGGCCGGCAGGGAAGGGGAGCTGTTTTTT.

This clonotype was seen repeatedly, ten times or more. The chain combines TRBV13 with TRBJ2-1, with D perhaps TRBD1 (6 bases). Trimming removed 4 bases at V and 4 bases at J, with 11 bases between. Germline V gene sequence: CDR1 PRHDT, CDR2 FYEKMQ (reference sequence). The CDR3 length is 14 residues. DNA of the CDR3: TGTGCCAGCAGCTCTTGGACAGCATACAATGAGCAGTTCTTC. Amino acids: CASSSWTAYNEQFF.

This clonotype was observed many times. The rearrangement uses TRBV27 and TRBJ2-2, with TRBD2 matching over 16 bases. The CDR3 runs to 17 residues. Germline V CDR1 and CDR2: MNHEY, SMNVEV (reference sequence). V was pared by 6 bases and J by 6 bases, with 7 bases of the junction left unmatched. The CDR3 region has the DNA TGTGCCAGCAGAAAAGGGACTAGCGGGAGGGCCCCCGGGGAGCTGTTTTTT. This translates into CASRKGTSGRAPGELFF.

This rearrangement joins TRBV9 to TRBJ1-4; possibly TRBD1 for D (6 bases). Germline V gene data show CDR1 as SGDLS and CDR2 as YYNGEE. The CDR3 runs to 14 residues. With 2 bases removed from V and 10 bases from J, the gap between germline ends came to 15 bases. The CDR3 sequence is CASSVEVTGRKLFF. In DNA, the CDR3 is TGTGCCAGCAGCGTGGAAGTTACAGGGAGAAAACTGTTTTTT.

Ten or more counts support this clonotype. The V call is TRBV28, the J call TRBJ2-1; the D is unclear. The germline V gene encodes CDR1 MDHEN and CDR2 SYDVKM. V lost 6 bases and J 0 bases, leaving 9 bases between the germline ends. The CDR3 totals 14 residues. Here the CDR3 reads CASSGPSSYNEQFF. In nucleotides, the CDR3 is TGTGCCAGCAGCGGGCCGAGCTCCTACAATGAGCAGTTCTTC. Drawing the rest from reference TRBV28 and TRBJ2-1, the complete variable domain is DVKVTQSSRYLVKRTGEKVFLECVQDMDHENMFWYRQDPGLGLRLIYFSYDVKMKEKGDIPEGYSVSREKKERFSLILESASTNQTSMYLCASSGPSSYNEQFFGPGTRLTVL.

This chain uses TRBV19 with TRBJ2-2; D gene uncertain. This CDR3 is built from 16 residues. With 10 bases removed from V and 0 bases from J, the gap between germline ends came to 18 bases. From germline, CDR1 is LNHDA and CDR2 SQIVND (reference sequence). In nucleotides, the CDR3 is TGTGCCAACATGATATGTTCGCGGTCGAACACCGGGGAGCTGTTTTTT. This encodes CANMICSRSNTGELFF.

This clonotype has at least ten counts. V usage is TRBV19 and J usage is TRBJ1-1; 8 bases fit TRBD1. V shed 5 bases, J shed 6 bases, and the junction held 5 bases outside the gene matches. This CDR3 spans 13 amino acids. The germline V gene has CDR1 LNHDA and CDR2 SQIVND (reference sequence). CDR3: CASSLIQGAEAFF. The DNA of the CDR3 is TGTGCCAGTAGTTTAATACAGGGGGCTGAAGCTTTCTTT.

This clonotype was detected ten times or more. The chain combines TRBV28 with TRBJ2-7; 9 nucleotides match TRBD1. The CDR3 is made up of 16 amino acids. The V segment lost 3 bases and the J segment 3 bases; nucleotides outside the gene matches: 9. Germline lookup yields CDR1 MDHEN and CDR2 SYDVKM. CDR3 sequence: CASSFSFLDRGYEQYF. The CDR3 bases are TGTGCCAGCAGTTTTAGTTTCCTGGACAGGGGCTACGAGCAGTACTTC. Complete variable domain (other parts from reference TRBV28 and TRBJ2-7): DVKVTQSSRYLVKRTGEKVFLECVQDMDHENMFWYRQDPGLGLRLIYFSYDVKMKEKGDIPEGYSVSREKKERFSLILESASTNQTSMYLCASSFSFLDRGYEQYFGPGTRLTVT.

This clonotype has only a few counts. V usage is TRBV5-5 and J usage is TRBJ2-3; 8 bases fit TRBD2. The V gene's germline CDR1 is SGHKS and CDR2 YYEKEE (reference sequence). This CDR3 has 16 residues. V gave up 2 bases and J gave up 2 bases; unmatched junction bases: 7. The CDR3 protein is CASSLLAVPNTDTQYF. As DNA, the CDR3 is TGTGCCAGCAGCTTACTAGCGGTTCCTAACACAGATACGCAGTATTTT.

This clonotype has only a few counts. The chain joins TRBV15 to TRBJ2-1; weak D call: TRBD2 (5 bases). Germline loops: CDR1 LNHNV, CDR2 YYDKDF (reference sequence). The CDR3 has 13 residues. V was pared by 0 bases and J by 6 bases, with 6 bases between. CDR3 region: CATSRDGGNEQFF. Written as DNA, the CDR3 is TGTGCCACCAGCAGAGATGGAGGCAATGAGCAGTTCTTC. The full variable domain, its missing parts supplied by reference TRBV15 and TRBJ2-1, is DAMVIQNPRYQVTQFGKPVTLSCSQTLNHNVMYWYQQKSSQAPKLLFHYYDKDFNNEADTPDNFQSRRPNTSFCFLDIRSPGLGDTAMYLCATSRDGGNEQFFGPGTRLTVL.

This clonotype was seen repeatedly, ten times or more. V gene TRBV12-3 or TRBV12-4 combines with J gene TRBJ2-7, with D perhaps matching TRBD1 (6 bases). V was clipped by 4 bases and J by 5 bases, with 12 bases between them. This CDR3 is built from 13 residues. The DNA of the CDR3 is TGTGCCAGCAGTTCGGGGCCAGGGGACGAGCAGTACTTC. This encodes CASSSGPGDEQYF.